This entry lists 23 T cell receptor beta chains sequenced from one sample in a study of blood T cell repertoires in COVID-19. TCRdb's copy holds only in-frame clones and misses some; the assay was immunoSEQ multiplex PCR. This sample has roughly 100,000 clones, with around 87% found just once. What was sequenced was peripheral blood. The receptors were gathered from a woman aged 25 to 39 with acute or convalescent COVID-19.

This chain links TRBV12-3 or TRBV12-4 with TRBJ1-1; D gene unclear. This CDR3 is 12 amino acids long. V was cut by 6 bases and J by 5 bases, with 10 bases left in between. CDR3 in amino acids: CASSPRRTEAFF. CDR3 in DNA: TGTGCCAGCAGCCCCAGGAGGACTGAAGCTTTCTTT.

The chain employs TRBV7-2 and TRBJ1-2; 7 nucleotides align to TRBD1. Germline lookup yields CDR1 SGHTA and CDR2 FQGNSA. There are 14 residues in the CDR3. The V segment lost 3 bases and the J segment 5 bases; nucleotides outside the gene matches: 6. Here the CDR3 reads CASSFQGGSYGYTF. DNA for the CDR3: TGTGCCAGCAGCTTTCAGGGGGGATCTTATGGCTACACCTTC. Supplemented by reference TRBV7-2 and TRBJ1-2, the full variable domain reads GAGVSQSPSNKVTEKGKDVELRCDPISGHTALYWYRQSLGQGLEFLIYFQGNSAPDKSGLPSDRFSAERTGGSVSTLTIQRTQQEDSAVYLCASSFQGGSYGYTFGSGTRLTVV.

The rearrangement uses TRBV11-1 and TRBJ1-1; 7 bases are shared with TRBD1. The CDR3 spans 13 residues. With 5 bases clipped from V and 4 bases from J, the junction kept 4 bases outside the gene matches. Germline CDR1 and CDR2: SGHAT and FQDESV (reference sequence). CDR3 loop: CASSAAGGTEAFF. The CDR3 DNA reads as TGTGCCAGCAGCGCCGCAGGGGGCACTGAAGCTTTCTTT.

V usage is TRBV6-5 and J usage is TRBJ1-6; the D is unclear. The V gene lost 8 bases and the J gene lost 8 bases, with 16 bases spanning the gap. The CDR3 is made up of 14 amino acids. Germline CDR1 MNHEY, CDR2 SVGAGI. The CDR3 is CASYESNGDSPLHF. DNA of the CDR3: TGTGCCAGCTACGAATCTAACGGGGATTCACCCCTCCACTTT.

This chain links TRBV7-9 with TRBJ2-7, with TRBD1 as a possible D gene (6 bases). This CDR3 spans 14 amino acids. Trimming cost V 1 base and J 6 bases, with 13 bases left between them. Germline V gene data show CDR1 as SEHNR and CDR2 as FQNEAQ (reference sequence). The CDR3 sequence: CASSLGGARGEQYF. The CDR3, as DNA: TGTGCCAGCAGCTTAGGTGGGGCCAGGGGCGAGCAGTACTTC.

The rearrangement links TRBV7-9 to TRBJ2-1; possible D gene TRBD2, 6 bases. The CDR3 length is 11 residues. V lost 5 bases, J lost 8 bases, and 7 bases lay in between. CDR1 and CDR2 from the germline V gene are SEHNR and FQNEAQ (reference sequence). The CDR3 DNA follows: TGTGCCAGCAGCCCTAGCGATGAGCAGTTCTTC. Encoded protein: CASSPSDEQFF. The complete variable domain, with remaining parts taken from reference TRBV7-9 and TRBJ2-1, reads DTGVSQNPRHKITKRGQNVTFRCDPISEHNRLYWYRQTLGQGPEFLTYFQNEAQLEKSRLLSDRFSAERPKGSFSTLEIQRTEQGDSAMYLCASSPSDEQFFGPGTRLTVL.

V is TRBV7-9 and J is TRBJ2-1; 12 bases fit TRBD2. Trimming cost V 7 bases and J 10 bases; bases outside gene matches: 5. The CDR3 totals 13 residues. Germline-derived CDR1 and CDR2 are SEHNR and FQNEAQ (reference sequence). CDR3 protein: CASTGLAGREQFF. The CDR3 DNA is TGTGCCAGCACCGGACTAGCGGGGAGGGAGCAGTTCTTC.

This clone occurred once. The chain is built from TRBV13 and TRBJ2-1; D is uncertain. This CDR3 spans 12 amino acids. CDR1 PRHDT and CDR2 FYEKMQ come from the germline V gene (reference sequence). V gave up 5 bases and J gave up 5 bases, with 7 bases separating them. DNA for the CDR3: TGTGCCAGCAGCCCTCGAGACAATGAGCAGTTCTTC. Residues: CASSPRDNEQFF.

The genes are TRBV11-3 and TRBJ2-7; weak D call: TRBD2 (5 bases). CDR1 is SGHNT, CDR2 YENEEA, per germline. Trimming pared 2 bases from V and 6 bases from J, leaving 11 bases between. CDR3 size: 13 residues. This CDR3 is CASSLISGLEQYF. In DNA, the CDR3 is TGTGCCAGCAGCTTAATATCTGGACTCGAGCAGTACTTC.

This clone was seen just once. The chain recombines TRBV5-1 with TRBJ2-7, with D maybe TRBD1 (5 bases). Germline CDR1 is SGHRS and CDR2 is YFSETQ. CDR3 length equals 12 residues. The V end was cut by 4 bases, the J end by 3 bases, with 8 bases between. In nucleotides, the CDR3 is TGCGCCAGCAGCCCAGGGCTCTACGAGCAGTACTTC. It specifies CASSPGLYEQYF.

The chain employs TRBV9 and TRBJ2-5; D is ambiguous. Germline V lookup: CDR1 SGDLS, CDR2 YYNGEE. This CDR3 region has 12 residues. V was cut by 3 bases and J by 3 bases, with 6 bases left in between. The DNA for the CDR3 is TGTGCCAGCAGCGGCCCAGAAGAGACCCAGTACTTC. Translating gives CASSGPEETQYF.

This chain uses TRBV6-5 with TRBJ2-1; TRBD2 matches 7 bases. CDR1 and CDR2 from the germline V gene are MNHEY and SVGAGI. V was pared by 6 bases and J by 8 bases, with 13 bases of the junction left unmatched. CDR3 length: 15 amino acids. CDR3 residues: CASSSPGGPLDEQFF. The CDR3 DNA sequence: TGTGCCAGCAGCTCCCCGGGGGGTCCCTTGGATGAGCAGTTCTTC.

This chain connects TRBV19 to TRBJ2-2; TRBD1 aligns across 8 bases. Germline CDR1 is LNHDA and CDR2 is SQIVND (reference sequence). The ends lost 5 bases at V and 4 bases at J; junction bases unmatched: 12. The CDR3 runs to 17 residues. CDR3: CASSAGQGAFITGELFF. For the CDR3, the DNA is TGTGCCAGTAGTGCCGGGCAGGGGGCATTTATCACCGGGGAGCTGTTTTTT. Full variable domain (rest looked up from reference TRBV19 and TRBJ2-2): DGGITQSPKYLFRKEGQNVTLSCEQNLNHDAMYWYRQDPGQGLRLIYYSQIVNDFQKGDIAEGYSVSREKKESFPLTVTSAQKNPTAFYLCASSAGQGAFITGELFFGEGSRLTVL.

V is TRBV3-1 (or the pseudogene TRBV3-2) and J is TRBJ1-5, with D tentatively TRBD1 (6 bases). The CDR3 consists of 18 residues. Trimming took off 4 bases at V and 0 bases at J, with 19 bases between the two ends. CDR1 and CDR2 from the germline V gene are LGHDT and YNNKEL (reference sequence). The CDR3 region has the DNA TGTGCCAGCAGCCTCCGGGACCGACAGGAATATAGCAATCAGCCCCAGCATTTT. This sequence encodes CASSLRDRQEYSNQPQHF.

The rearrangement links TRBV3-1 (or the pseudogene TRBV3-2) to TRBJ1-6; possibly TRBD1 for D (6 bases). Between the trimmed V and J ends, which lost 3 bases and 9 bases, there was a span of 12 bases. The germline V gene has CDR1 LGHDT and CDR2 YNNKEL (reference sequence). The CDR3 is 14 amino acids. For the CDR3, the DNA is TGTGCCAGCAGCCACGGCGGGGGCGGTTCACCCCTCCACTTT. Its protein is CASSHGGGGSPLHF.

The V and J genes are TRBV29-1 and TRBJ2-1; D remains ambiguous. The CDR3 extends over 12 amino acids. CDR1 is SQVTM and CDR2 is ANQGSEA in the germline V gene. V lost 7 bases, J lost 3 bases, and 10 bases lay in between. In DNA form, the CDR3 reads TGCAGCGCCAGGAACAGCTACAATGAGCAGTTCTTC. This codes for CSARNSYNEQFF.

The genes are TRBV28 and TRBJ2-2; D perhaps matches TRBD1 (6 bases). With 6 bases removed from V and 1 base from J, the gap between germline ends came to 12 bases. The CDR3 extends over 15 amino acids. Germline loops: CDR1 MDHEN, CDR2 SYDVKM. CDR3 coding DNA: TGTGCCAGCAGACCCTGGACAGTGAACACCGGGGAGCTGTTTTTT. Translating it yields CASRPWTVNTGELFF.

This chain uses TRBV28 with TRBJ2-7; 7 bases are shared with TRBD1. CDR1 MDHEN and CDR2 SYDVKM come from the germline V gene. The CDR3 has 14 residues. Losses at the gene ends were 4 bases for V and 2 bases for J; bases not matched to a gene: 5. CDR3 amino acids: CASSWTGETYEQYF. The DNA of the CDR3 is TGTGCCAGCAGTTGGACAGGAGAGACCTACGAGCAGTACTTC.

This chain uses TRBV21-1 with TRBJ1-1. TRBV21-1 is a pseudogene segment. The CDR3 is 14 residues long. CDR3 loop: CASRPCGGRTEAFF. The CDR3 DNA reads TGTGCCAGCCGACCATGCGGGGGGAGGACTGAAGCTTTCTTT.

This chain connects TRBV2 to TRBJ1-1; weak D call: TRBD1 (5 bases). In germline, CDR1 is SNHLY, CDR2 FYNNEI. The CDR3 consists of 14 residues. V was trimmed by 1 base and J by 5 bases, leaving 11 bases between them. The CDR3 reads CASSEGKGWTEAFF. As DNA, the CDR3 is TGTGCCAGCAGTGAAGGAAAGGGGTGGACTGAAGCTTTCTTT.

The chain recombines TRBV7-8 with TRBJ2-3; 12 positions match TRBD1. CDR1 and CDR2 (germline): SGHVS, FQNEAQ. Losses at the gene ends were 3 bases for V and 9 bases for J; bases not matched to a gene: 7. CDR3 length: 15 amino acids. The DNA of the CDR3 is TGTGCCAGCAGCTTTCTGGGACAGGGGGCGACCACGCAGTATTTT. This codes for CASSFLGQGATTQYF.

V gene TRBV24-1 combines with J gene TRBJ2-3; perhaps TRBD1 as D (5 bases). The CDR3 has 15 residues. Germline CDR1 reads KGHDR; CDR2 reads SFDVKD. Trimming removed 3 bases at V and 3 bases at J, with 12 bases between. The CDR3 sequence: CATSDRQGRTDTQYF. CDR3 nucleotide sequence: TGTGCCACCAGTGATAGGCAGGGTCGGACAGATACGCAGTATTTT.

The chain employs TRBV10-3 and TRBJ2-1, with TRBD1 matching over 7 bases. Germline assignment: CDR1 ENHRY and CDR2 SYGVKD. V shed 4 bases and J 3 bases; nucleotides not matched to a gene: 3. The CDR3 spans 14 residues. The CDR3 sequence is CAISAQGNYNEQFF. For the CDR3, the DNA is TGTGCCATCAGTGCACAGGGGAACTACAATGAGCAGTTCTTC.